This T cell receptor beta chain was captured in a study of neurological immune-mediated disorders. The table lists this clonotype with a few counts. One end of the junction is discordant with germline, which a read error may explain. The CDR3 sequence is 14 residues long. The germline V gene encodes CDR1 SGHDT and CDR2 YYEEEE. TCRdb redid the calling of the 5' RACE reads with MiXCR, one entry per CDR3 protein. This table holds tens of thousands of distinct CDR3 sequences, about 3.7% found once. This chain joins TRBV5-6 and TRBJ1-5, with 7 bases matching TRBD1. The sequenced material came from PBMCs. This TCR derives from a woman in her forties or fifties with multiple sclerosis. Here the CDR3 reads CASSIGQAAQPQNF. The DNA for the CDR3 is TGTGCCAGCAGCATTGGACAGGCGGCCCAGCCCCAGAATTTT.